Detailed here is one TCR beta chain. Its specificity is unknown. This specimen comes from a study of cytomegalovirus exposure and HLA in healthy donors. There are 16 residues in the CDR3. CDR1 and CDR2 (germline): GTSNPN, SVGIG (reference sequence). Trimming cost V 4 bases and J 0 bases; bases outside gene matches: 8. The PCR had 60 Vbeta and 13 Jbeta primers. Repertoires were generated with immunoSEQ multiplex PCR, while TCRdb's copy carries only in-frame clones and drops some. This sample has some 140,000 clones, with around 77% found just once. The study, taken as a whole, reports: It was only CMV serostatus that was available as immune exposure information.

This receptor was taken from a man between 25 and 39 years old in good health. Specimen: PBMCs. V usage is TRBV30 and J usage is TRBJ2-7; 11 bases map to TRBD2. Here the CDR3 DNA reads TGTGCCTGGATGAAACTAGCGGGAGTCGGCTCCTACGAGCAGTACTTC. Its translation: CAWMKLAGVGSYEQYF.